The rows below give T cell receptor beta chains drawn from one sample of a study of blood T cell repertoires in COVID-19. The method was immunoSEQ multiplex PCR; TCRdb's version includes in-frame clones alone and lacks a portion of them. The sample shows around 60,000 clones, 70% to 90% of them seen only once. Sequencing was performed on peripheral blood. Receptor source: a man in his sixties with acute or convalescent COVID-19. Both conserved end residues are part of each CDR3. The order of the fields is clone size, J gene, V gene, D gene, CDR3 DNA, CDR3 protein. D genes are given only for firm matches. The size field is filled for only some rows; it gives once, few, many or a size class.

abundance: few
j_gene: TRBJ2-3
v_gene: TRBV5-1
d_gene: .
CDR3nt: TGCGCCAGCAGGAGGACTCTGGATACAGATACGCAGTATTTT
CDR3aa: CASRRTLDTDTQYF

abundance: .
j_gene: TRBJ2-1
v_gene: TRBV27
d_gene: TRBD1
CDR3nt: TGTGCCAGCAGTCCTGACAGGGCATCCTACAATGAGCAGTTCTTC
CDR3aa: CASSPDRASYNEQFF

abundance: .
j_gene: TRBJ2-1
v_gene: TRBV27
d_gene: .
CDR3nt: TGTGCCAGCGTTGGCGGACGGGGGTCCTCCTACAATGAGCAGTTCTTC
CDR3aa: CASVGGRGSSYNEQFF

abundance: .
j_gene: TRBJ2-1
v_gene: TRBV5-4
d_gene: .
CDR3nt: TGTGCCAGCAGCTCCCGACAGACCAACAATGAGCAGTTCTTC
CDR3aa: CASSSRQTNNEQFF

abundance: .
j_gene: TRBJ2-5
v_gene: TRBV7-3
d_gene: TRBD1
CDR3nt: TGTGCCAGCAGCCTTAACAGGGGGCAAGAGACCCAGTACTTC
CDR3aa: CASSLNRGQETQYF

abundance: .
j_gene: TRBJ1-3
v_gene: TRBV4-1
d_gene: .
CDR3nt: TGCGCCAGCAGCGCGACAGGAGCTGGAAACACCATATATTTT
CDR3aa: CASSATGAGNTIYF

abundance: .
j_gene: TRBJ2-1
v_gene: TRBV30
d_gene: TRBD2
CDR3nt: TGTGCCTGGAGTCCCGGGACTAGCGGATACAATGAGCAGTTCTTC
CDR3aa: CAWSPGTSGYNEQFF

abundance: .
j_gene: TRBJ1-1
v_gene: TRBV6-1
d_gene: .
CDR3nt: TGTGCCAGCAGTGAAGCCCCGGGAGGCGGGTGGACTGAAGCTTTCTTT
CDR3aa: CASSEAPGGGWTEAFF

abundance: .
j_gene: TRBJ2-6
v_gene: TRBV24-1
d_gene: TRBD1
CDR3nt: TGTGCCACCAGTGAGGGACAGGGAACTGGGGCCAACGTCCTGACTTTC
CDR3aa: CATSEGQGTGANVLTF

abundance: .
j_gene: TRBJ2-7
v_gene: TRBV30
d_gene: .
CDR3nt: TGTGCCTGGAGTCACAGTTACTCCTACGAGCAGTACTTC
CDR3aa: CAWSHSYSYEQYF

abundance: .
j_gene: TRBJ1-4
v_gene: TRBV10-2
d_gene: .
CDR3nt: TGCGCCAGCAGTTCTCAGGGAAATGAAAAACTGTTTTTT
CDR3aa: CASSSQGNEKLFF

abundance: .
j_gene: TRBJ1-2
v_gene: TRBV15
d_gene: .
CDR3nt: TGTGCCACCAGCAGAGAAGTAGCAGACTTCTATGGCTACACCTTC
CDR3aa: CATSREVADFYGYTF

abundance: .
j_gene: TRBJ2-3
v_gene: TRBV9
d_gene: .
CDR3nt: TGTGCCAGCAGCGTAGCCCACTCGGTAGATACGCAGTATTTT
CDR3aa: CASSVAHSVDTQYF

abundance: once
j_gene: TRBJ1-3
v_gene: TRBV4-2
d_gene: .
CDR3nt: TGTGCCAGCAGCCAACCTGGTCGAGGGACTGGAAACACCATATATTTT
CDR3aa: CASSQPGRGTGNTIYF

abundance: .
j_gene: TRBJ1-1
v_gene: TRBV7-9
d_gene: .
CDR3nt: TGTGCCAGCAGCCCACCCTGGGGGAGCGGGACTGAAGCTTTCTTT
CDR3aa: CASSPPWGSGTEAFF

abundance: .
j_gene: TRBJ2-3
v_gene: TRBV29-1
d_gene: TRBD2
CDR3nt: TGCAGCGTTGTGCCGACTAGCGGGGGGGGATATACGCAGTATTTT
CDR3aa: CSVVPTSGGGYTQYF

abundance: .
j_gene: TRBJ2-2
v_gene: TRBV7-9
d_gene: TRBD1
CDR3nt: TGTGCCAGCATAGGACAGGGGAACGGGGAGCTGTTTTTT
CDR3aa: CASIGQGNGELFF

abundance: .
j_gene: TRBJ2-4
v_gene: TRBV2
d_gene: TRBD2
CDR3nt: TGTGCCAGCAGTGAGCGGGAGACCAAAAACATTCAGTACTTC
CDR3aa: CASSERETKNIQYF

abundance: .
j_gene: TRBJ2-3
v_gene: TRBV5-8
d_gene: TRBD1
CDR3nt: TGTGCCAGCAGCCTCGGACAGGGGACGGCAGATACGCAGTATTTT
CDR3aa: CASSLGQGTADTQYF

abundance: .
j_gene: TRBJ2-1
v_gene: TRBV6-5
d_gene: TRBD2
CDR3nt: TGTGCCAGCAGTCACCTTAGCGGGGGGGCCAATGAGCAGTTCTTC
CDR3aa: CASSHLSGGANEQFF

abundance: .
j_gene: TRBJ1-6
v_gene: TRBV5-1
d_gene: TRBD1
CDR3nt: TGCGCCAGCAGCTTGCGGGGACAGGGGGAAAGCTCCTATAATTCACCCCTCCACTTT
CDR3aa: CASSLRGQGESSYNSPLHF

abundance: .
j_gene: TRBJ1-5
v_gene: TRBV25-1
d_gene: .
CDR3nt: TGTGCCAGCAGTGAATCGGGGGTCGGCAATCAGCCCCAGCATTTT
CDR3aa: CASSESGVGNQPQHF

abundance: many
j_gene: TRBJ2-7
v_gene: TRBV20-1
d_gene: .
CDR3nt: TGCAGTGCTCGGCTAGGTAACGAGCAGTACTTC
CDR3aa: CSARLGNEQYF

abundance: .
j_gene: TRBJ1-4
v_gene: TRBV4-2
d_gene: .
CDR3nt: TGTGCCAGCAGCCAAGATGGGGGGGCTGATAATGAAAAACTGTTTTTT
CDR3aa: CASSQDGGADNEKLFF

abundance: few
j_gene: TRBJ2-5
v_gene: TRBV18
d_gene: .
CDR3nt: TGTGCCAGCTCATCGTTGACTCAGGGGTTCGTTGAGACCCAGTACTTC
CDR3aa: CASSSLTQGFVETQYF

abundance: .
j_gene: TRBJ1-1
v_gene: TRBV19
d_gene: .
CDR3nt: TGTGCCAGTCGTAGTGAGCAGGGTTGGAGGGCTGAAGCTTTCTTT
CDR3aa: CASRSEQGWRAEAFF

abundance: .
j_gene: TRBJ2-7
v_gene: TRBV6-5
d_gene: .
CDR3nt: TGTGCCAGCAGACAACAGGATTTAAAACCCTACGAGCAGTACTTC
CDR3aa: CASRQQDLKPYEQYF

abundance: .
j_gene: TRBJ2-2
v_gene: TRBV5-8
d_gene: .
CDR3nt: TGTGCCAGCAGCCGCGGCACGGTACGCGGGGAGCTGTTTTTT
CDR3aa: CASSRGTVRGELFF

abundance: few
j_gene: TRBJ1-3
v_gene: TRBV9
d_gene: .
CDR3nt: TGTGCCAGCAGCGCCACGGTGGCGGACACCATATATTTT
CDR3aa: CASSATVADTIYF

abundance: .
j_gene: TRBJ2-3
v_gene: TRBV30
d_gene: TRBD2
CDR3nt: TGTGCCTGGAGTACACTAGCGGGGCTCACAGATACGCAGTATTTT
CDR3aa: CAWSTLAGLTDTQYF

abundance: .
j_gene: TRBJ1-5
v_gene: TRBV18
d_gene: TRBD1
CDR3nt: TGTGCCAGCTCACCCGGACAGGGTAATCAGCCCCAGCATTTT
CDR3aa: CASSPGQGNQPQHF

abundance: .
j_gene: TRBJ1-4
v_gene: TRBV5-1
d_gene: .
CDR3nt: TGCGCCAGCAGCGTAGCCGGGGATAATGAAAAACTGTTTTTT
CDR3aa: CASSVAGDNEKLFF

abundance: .
j_gene: TRBJ2-2
v_gene: TRBV6-1
d_gene: TRBD1
CDR3nt: TGTGCCAGCAGTGGGGACAGGGGGCAAAGCACCGGGGAGCTGTTTTTT
CDR3aa: CASSGDRGQSTGELFF

abundance: .
j_gene: TRBJ2-3
v_gene: TRBV20-1
d_gene: .
CDR3nt: TGCAGTGCTACCTCGGCAGATACGCAGTATTTT
CDR3aa: CSATSADTQYF

abundance: .
j_gene: TRBJ2-5
v_gene: TRBV2
d_gene: TRBD1
CDR3nt: TGTGCCAGCAGCCCCGGGACAGGCCCCCGGGAGACCCAGTACTTC
CDR3aa: CASSPGTGPRETQYF

abundance: once
j_gene: TRBJ1-2
v_gene: TRBV7-2
d_gene: .
CDR3nt: TGTGCCAGCAGCTTATACGCAGGTCTCTATGGCTACACCTTC
CDR3aa: CASSLYAGLYGYTF

abundance: .
j_gene: TRBJ2-3
v_gene: TRBV7-9
d_gene: .
CDR3nt: TGTGCCAGCAGCTTATCAGGCACAGATACGCAGTATTTT
CDR3aa: CASSLSGTDTQYF

abundance: .
j_gene: TRBJ2-2
v_gene: TRBV9
d_gene: TRBD1
CDR3nt: TGTGCCAGCAGCGTAGAATTATTGAGGGACAGGGGTATCACCGGGGAGCTGTTTTTT
CDR3aa: CASSVELLRDRGITGELFF

abundance: .
j_gene: TRBJ2-5
v_gene: TRBV19
d_gene: TRBD1
CDR3nt: TGTGCCAGTAGTATGTTGAGGGGAGACAGGGGGCTATCGGAGACCCAGTACTTC
CDR3aa: CASSMLRGDRGLSETQYF

abundance: .
j_gene: TRBJ1-1
v_gene: TRBV5-1
d_gene: .
CDR3nt: TGCGCCAGCAGCAGAAGGACAGCGACGTCCGCTGAAGCTTTCTTT
CDR3aa: CASSRRTATSAEAFF

abundance: once
j_gene: TRBJ1-2
v_gene: TRBV30
d_gene: TRBD1
CDR3nt: TGTGCCAGCCCGGGACAGGGAATCGGGGGCTACACCTTC
CDR3aa: CASPGQGIGGYTF

abundance: .
j_gene: TRBJ2-5
v_gene: TRBV2
d_gene: .
CDR3nt: TGTGCCAGCAGTGAGATCCGAGCGGGGACCCAGTACTTC
CDR3aa: CASSEIRAGTQYF

abundance: .
j_gene: TRBJ1-2
v_gene: TRBV9
d_gene: TRBD1
CDR3nt: TGTGCCAGCAGCGTAGAATATCGGACAGGGGTATTGGACTATGGCTACACCTTC
CDR3aa: CASSVEYRTGVLDYGYTF

abundance: .
j_gene: TRBJ1-4
v_gene: TRBV19
d_gene: .
CDR3nt: TGTGCCGGCACAGGTGCCTATAATGAAAAACTGTTTTTT
CDR3aa: CAGTGAYNEKLFF

abundance: .
j_gene: TRBJ1-2
v_gene: TRBV6-1
d_gene: TRBD1
CDR3nt: TGTGCCAGCAGTGATCAGGGGGTAGACGGCTACACCTTC
CDR3aa: CASSDQGVDGYTF

abundance: .
j_gene: TRBJ2-7
v_gene: TRBV6-1
d_gene: TRBD1
CDR3nt: TGTGCCAGCAGTGAAGCGTGGGGACAGGGACCCGAGCAGTACTTC
CDR3aa: CASSEAWGQGPEQYF